This T cell receptor beta chain was captured in a study of cytomegalovirus exposure and HLA in healthy donors. Study-level background: The 500 to 750 first-cohort repertoires and the approximately 130 validation repertoires shared the same platform, a later analysis reported. The study, taken as a whole, reports: With high specificity and sensitivity, the classifier reportedly diagnosed cytomegalovirus status. Cytomegalovirus-associated TCR beta chains were listed, numbering over 150.

The donors were members of the validation cohort comprising over 90 subjects, separate from the roughly 650-subject first cohort. Notes on this clone: Antigen: not known.

The protocol was immunoSEQ multiplex PCR, while the TCRdb copy is restricted to in-frame clones and leaves out a portion. The sample holds 200,000 to 300,000 clones, 90% seen once. CDR1 and CDR2 (germline): SNHLY, FYNNEI. The CDR3 has 16 amino acids. J lost 4 bases, V lost 0 bases, and 6 bases had no gene match. The TCR was taken from a woman aged 25 to 39 in good health and CMV-seronegative. Sequencing was done on a sample of PBMCs. V usage is TRBV2 and J usage is TRBJ2-7; 10 bases fit TRBD2. The CDR3 bases are TGTGCCAGCAGTGAAGCCCCTAGCGGGAGTTTATACGAGCAGTACTTC. It specifies CASSEAPSGSLYEQYF.